This T cell receptor (beta chain) appears in the sequencing data of a study of blood T cell repertoires in COVID-19. The wider study: The samples span acute and convalescent COVID-19 from the United States, Italy and Spain.

Per the original methods: Reference gene primer amplification gave nucleated cell count estimates. Produced via immunoSEQ multiplex PCR; TCRdb's table is partial and in-frame only. The D gene and trimming were derived from the DNA, and the V and J assignments and clone size from that table. The table has 140,000 to 150,000 clones, roughly 91% seen once. With 8 bases removed from V and 10 bases from J, the gap between germline ends came to 20 bases. The CDR3 length is 13 residues. The germline gives CDR1 ENHRY, CDR2 SYGVKD. The V gene is TRBV10-3, the J gene TRBJ1-2; D remains ambiguous. This TCR derives from a man between 60 and 75 years old with active or convalescent COVID-19. What was sequenced was peripheral blood. CDR3 DNA: TGTGCCATCCCATCAGTGGAGTTTGCTCCCTACACCTTC. Encoded protein: CAIPSVEFAPYTF.